This entry concerns a single TCR beta chain. Source study methods: Amplification of reference gene primers was used by the study to estimate nucleated cell counts. TCRdb's copy holds only in-frame clones and misses some; the assay was immunoSEQ multiplex PCR. The DNA was the basis for D and trimming; V, J and clone size are from that table. Among approximately 110,000 clones, under 80% were seen once, and the ten largest hold roughly 21%. The sample is drawn from a study of blood T cell repertoires in COVID-19. Study-wide context: Nucleic acid was either cDNA or gDNA, and it came from T cells, B-cell-depleted T cells, or PBMCs.

With 2 bases removed from V and 8 bases from J, the gap between germline ends came to 9 bases. Germline CDR1 reads LNHDA; CDR2 reads SQIVND (reference sequence). The CDR3 length is 12 residues. This TCR came from a woman between 65 and 79 years old with acute or convalescent COVID-19. Specimen: peripheral blood. The V gene is TRBV19, the J gene TRBJ1-1; TRBD1 is a possible D gene (5 bases). Here the CDR3 DNA reads TGTGCCAGTAGTATACAGGGTAGCGAAGCTTTCTTT. It is translated as CASSIQGSEAFF. The entire variable domain, with the rest obtained from reference TRBV19 and TRBJ1-1, is as follows: DGGITQSPKYLFRKEGQNVTLSCEQNLNHDAMYWYRQDPGQGLRLIYYSQIVNDFQKGDIAEGYSVSREKKESFPLTVTSAQKNPTAFYLCASSIQGSEAFFGQGTRLTVV.